The 20 T cell receptor beta chains reported below all come from one sample, sequenced in a study of graft-versus-host responses after intestinal transplantation. Some clones are missing from TCRdb's copy, which holds only in-frame ones; the method was immunoSEQ multiplex PCR. The data contain about 85,000 clones, 75% to 95% of them singletons. No antigen has been identified for these receptors. The source material was unstimulated CD8+ T cells sorted from spleen or lymph node cells, sampled before transplant. The receptors here all came from a human donor who was the organ donor for an intestinal transplant.

As for this clone: Sequence at one end of the junction differs from germline and may be a read error. Other nucleotide sequences from this sample produce the same CDR3. This chain uses TRBV10-1 with TRBJ2-1, with D uncertain. Germline V gene data show CDR1 as WNHNN and CDR2 as SYGVQD (reference sequence). The CDR3 has 15 residues. In DNA form, the CDR3 reads TGCGCCAGCAGTGAGACAGCTTACTCCTACAATGAACAGTTCTTC. Translated: CASSETAYSYNEQFF.

The rearrangement joins TRBV6-1 to TRBJ2-7, with a tentative D call TRBD1 (6 bases). Germline lookup yields CDR1 MNHNS and CDR2 SASEGT. V was shortened by 6 bases and J by 2 bases, with 17 bases between the two germline ends. The CDR3 spans 15 residues. CDR3 in DNA: TGTGCCAGCAGGCTACAGGGCTCCCTCACCTACGAGCAGTACTTC. Residues: CASRLQGSLTYEQYF.

The chain has TRBV14 and TRBJ2-7; the D gene is possibly TRBD1 (6 bases). Trimming removed 6 bases at V and 6 bases at J, with 15 bases between. The CDR3 loop spans 13 amino acids. CDR1 and CDR2 (germline): SGHDN, FVKESK. The CDR3 DNA reads as TGTGCCAGCAGGGAGCAGGGGCTGTCCGAGCAGTACTTC. This sequence encodes CASREQGLSEQYF. The full variable domain, with the rest looked up from reference TRBV14 and TRBJ2-7, is EAGVTQFPSHSVIEKGQTVTLRCDPISGHDNLYWYRRVMGKEIKFLLHFVKESKQDESGMPNNRFLAERTGGTYSTLKVQPAELEDSGVYFCASREQGLSEQYFGPGTRLTVT.

V gene TRBV9 combines with J gene TRBJ2-2; 8 bases are shared with TRBD1. Trimming at V came to 1 base and at J to 5 bases, leaving 16 bases not matched to a gene. Germline V gives CDR1 SGDLS, CDR2 YYNGEE. The CDR3 is 19 residues long. The CDR3 bases are TGTGCCAGCAGCGTAACGGTTGGAGGCGGGACAGGCTATACCGGGGAGCTGTTTTTT. Translating gives CASSVTVGGGTGYTGELFF.

V and J are TRBV27 and TRBJ1-4; D remains unclear. Germline V gene lookup returns CDR1 MNHEY and CDR2 SMNVEV (reference sequence). Trimming took off 4 bases at V and 8 bases at J, with 26 bases between the two ends. The CDR3 sequence is 18 residues long. CDR3 in DNA: TGTGCCAGCAGTTCGATGCCCCTTTGGCGGATAGTTTACGAAAAACTGTTTTTT. Translated: CASSSMPLWRIVYEKLFF.

V gene TRBV5-6 combines with J gene TRBJ2-1, with TRBD2 matching over 11 bases. Per the germline V gene, CDR1 is SGHDT and CDR2 is YYEEEE. The CDR3 extends over 16 amino acids. The V gene end was trimmed by 4 bases and the J gene end by 0 bases; junction bases not matched to a gene: 3. Here the CDR3 reads CASSPLAGGSYNEQFF. CDR3 bases: TGTGCCAGCAGCCCTCTAGCGGGGGGCTCCTACAATGAGCAGTTCTTC. Drawing the rest from reference TRBV5-6 and TRBJ2-1, the complete variable domain is DAGVTQSPTHLIKTRGQQVTLRCSPKSGHDTVSWYQQALGQGPQFIFQYYEEEERQRGNFPDRFSGHQFPNYSSELNVNALLLGDSALYLCASSPLAGGSYNEQFFGPGTRLTVL.

This clone occurred once. V is TRBV27 and J is TRBJ2-1; D is unclear. Trimming pared 0 bases from V and 6 bases from J, leaving 6 bases between. The CDR3 loop spans 13 amino acids. Germline values: CDR1 MNHEY, CDR2 SMNVEV (reference sequence). The CDR3 region has the DNA TGTGCCAGCAGTTTATCGGCAGGCAATGAGCAGTTCTTC. Residues: CASSLSAGNEQFF.

V is TRBV19 and J is TRBJ2-1; D call uncertain. V was pared by 5 bases and J by 8 bases, with 7 bases between. The CDR3 is 11 residues long. Germline values: CDR1 LNHDA, CDR2 SQIVND (reference sequence). The CDR3 nucleotides read TGTGCCAGTAGTTTGGGTTATGAGCAGTTCTTC. Its protein is CASSLGYEQFF.

CDR3 sequence: CASSYVVAAPPNQPQHF. CDR3 DNA sequence: TGTGCCAGCAGTTACGTAGTGGCCGCTCCGCCCAATCAGCCCCAGCATTTT. The chain has TRBV2 and TRBJ1-5; D gene ambiguous. Trimming left V 5 bases short and J 3 bases short, with 20 bases between. The germline gives CDR1 SNHLY, CDR2 FYNNEI. The CDR3 runs to 17 residues.

This rearrangement joins TRBV7-3 to TRBJ1-4; D might be TRBD1 (6 bases). Trimming pared 5 bases from V and 0 bases from J, leaving 10 bases between. The CDR3 loop spans 15 amino acids. Germline assignment: CDR1 SGHTA and CDR2 FQGTGA. CDR3 DNA: TGTGCCAGCAGCCCCGGACAGACAACTAATGAAAAACTGTTTTTT. Protein product: CASSPGQTTNEKLFF. Drawing the rest from reference TRBV7-3 and TRBJ1-4, the complete variable domain is GAGVSQTPSNKVTEKGKYVELRCDPISGHTALYWYRQSLGQGPEFLIYFQGTGAADDSGLPNDRFFAVRPEGSVSTLKIQRTERGDSAVYLCASSPGQTTNEKLFFGSGTQLSVL.

Regarding this clone: In the same sample, other DNA sequences code for this CDR3. V gene TRBV19 combines with J gene TRBJ2-7; a possible D gene is TRBD2 (5 bases). This CDR3 region has 12 residues. Between the trimmed V and J ends, which lost 5 bases and 1 base, there was a span of 6 bases. Germline loops: CDR1 LNHDA, CDR2 SQIVND (reference sequence). The CDR3 is CASSGGSYEQYF. The CDR3 nucleotides read TGTGCCAGTAGTGGAGGTTCCTACGAGCAGTACTTC.

This clone has a single count. V gene TRBV27 combines with J gene TRBJ1-5, with 10 bases that match TRBD1. V shed 6 bases and J 5 bases; nucleotides not matched to a gene: 7. There are 15 residues in the CDR3. The germline CDR1 and CDR2 sequences are MNHEY and SMNVEV (reference sequence). CDR3 DNA: TGTGCCAGCAGGGCCGGGACAGGGGCCGATCAGCCCCAGCATTTT. Translated, it gives CASRAGTGADQPQHF.

The chain combines TRBV12-5 with TRBJ2-5, with a possible D match to TRBD1 (5 bases). Germline V gives CDR1 LGHNT, CDR2 FRNRAP. Trimming removed 2 bases at V and 5 bases at J, with 15 bases between. This CDR3 comprises 15 residues. This chain's CDR3 is CASGLFSGSYETQYF. The CDR3 coding sequence is TGTGCTAGTGGTTTGTTTTCAGGGTCTTACGAGACCCAGTACTTC. Variable domain in full (rest from reference TRBV12-5 and TRBJ2-5): DARVTQTPRHKVTEMGQEVTMRCQPILGHNTVFWYRQTMMQGLELLAYFRNRAPLDDSGMPKDRFSAEMPDATLATLKIQPSEPRDSAVYFCASGLFSGSYETQYFGPGTRLLVL.

A word on this clone: Sequence at one end of the junction differs from germline and may be a read error. The same CDR3 arises from other DNA sequences in this sample as well. The DNA of the CDR3 is TGCGCCAGCAGCATGGGAGGGGCCAAAAACATTCAGTACTTT. Translated, it gives CASSMGGAKNIQYF. The chain combines TRBV4-1 with TRBJ2-4; 7 bases fit TRBD2. Looked up from germline, CDR1 is MGHRA and CDR2 is YSYEKL. The CDR3 loop spans 14 amino acids.

This clone is a singleton in its sample. This rearrangement joins TRBV2 to TRBJ2-3, with TRBD1 as a possible D gene (6 bases). The CDR3 extends over 16 amino acids. Trimming shortened V by 3 bases and J by 0 bases, and 13 bases separated the two germline ends. Germline loops: CDR1 SNHLY, CDR2 FYNNEI. CDR3 in DNA: TGTGCCAGCAGTGACGGTGGGGGCGCTAGCACAGATACGCAGTATTTT. Its translation: CASSDGGGASTDTQYF.

The chain is built from TRBV4-1 and TRBJ2-7, with D unresolved. V lost 4 bases and J 5 bases, leaving 18 bases between the germline ends. Germline V gene sequence: CDR1 MGHRA, CDR2 YSYEKL. The CDR3 runs 15 residues. Here the CDR3 reads CASSPYPIDRHEQYF. For the CDR3, the DNA is TGCGCCAGCAGCCCCTACCCGATTGACCGGCACGAGCAGTACTTC.

J is TRBJ2-5 and V is TRBV9; D possibly corresponds to TRBD1 (6 bases). The germline V gene has CDR1 SGDLS and CDR2 YYNGEE. The germline V and J ends were trimmed by 3 bases and 4 bases, with 13 bases remaining between them. The CDR3 sequence is 14 residues long. The CDR3 here is CASSEGEWGETQYF. The CDR3 nucleotides are TGTGCCAGCAGCGAGGGGGAATGGGGAGAGACCCAGTACTTC.

This chain uses TRBV18 with TRBJ1-1; D is uncertain. This CDR3 has 16 residues. Germline CDR1 is KGHSH and CDR2 is LQKENI. Trimming shortened V by 3 bases and J by 4 bases, and 18 bases separated the two germline ends. CDR3 sequence reads: CASSPSSGWVGTEAFF. The CDR3 region has the DNA TGTGCCAGCTCACCGAGTTCGGGGTGGGTAGGCACTGAAGCTTTCTTT.

The rearrangement links TRBV5-6 to TRBJ2-1; unclear D gene. V lost 3 bases and J 10 bases, leaving 8 bases between the germline ends. The CDR3 has 11 amino acids. The germline V gene encodes CDR1 SGHDT and CDR2 YYEEEE. This CDR3 is CASSSTWEQFF. CDR3 nucleotide sequence: TGTGCCAGCAGCTCTACCTGGGAGCAGTTCTTC.

This chain links TRBV11-2 with TRBJ2-7, with no clear D. Germline V gene lookup returns CDR1 SGHAT and CDR2 FQNNGV. V was shortened by 6 bases and J by 2 bases, with 5 bases between the two germline ends. The CDR3 runs 11 residues. The chain's CDR3 is CASRATYEQYF. CDR3 coding DNA: TGTGCCAGCAGGGCTACCTACGAGCAGTACTTC.